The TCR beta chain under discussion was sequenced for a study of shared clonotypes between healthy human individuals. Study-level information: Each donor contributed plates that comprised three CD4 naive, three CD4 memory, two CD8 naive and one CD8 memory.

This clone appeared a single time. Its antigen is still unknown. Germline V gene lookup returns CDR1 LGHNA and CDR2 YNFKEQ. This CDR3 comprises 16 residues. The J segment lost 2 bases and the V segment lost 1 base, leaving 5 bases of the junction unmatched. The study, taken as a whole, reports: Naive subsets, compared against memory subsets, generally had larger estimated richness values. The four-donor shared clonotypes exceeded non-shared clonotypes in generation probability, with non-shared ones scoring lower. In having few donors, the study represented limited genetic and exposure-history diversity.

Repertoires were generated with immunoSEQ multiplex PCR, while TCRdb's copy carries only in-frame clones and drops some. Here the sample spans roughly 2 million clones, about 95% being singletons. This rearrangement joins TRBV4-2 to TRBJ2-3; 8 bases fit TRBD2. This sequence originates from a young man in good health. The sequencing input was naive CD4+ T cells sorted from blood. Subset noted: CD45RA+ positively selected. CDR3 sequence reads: CASSQVRGGTTDTQYF. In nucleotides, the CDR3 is TGTGCCAGCAGCCAAGTACGGGGGGGTACCACAGATACGCAGTATTTT.